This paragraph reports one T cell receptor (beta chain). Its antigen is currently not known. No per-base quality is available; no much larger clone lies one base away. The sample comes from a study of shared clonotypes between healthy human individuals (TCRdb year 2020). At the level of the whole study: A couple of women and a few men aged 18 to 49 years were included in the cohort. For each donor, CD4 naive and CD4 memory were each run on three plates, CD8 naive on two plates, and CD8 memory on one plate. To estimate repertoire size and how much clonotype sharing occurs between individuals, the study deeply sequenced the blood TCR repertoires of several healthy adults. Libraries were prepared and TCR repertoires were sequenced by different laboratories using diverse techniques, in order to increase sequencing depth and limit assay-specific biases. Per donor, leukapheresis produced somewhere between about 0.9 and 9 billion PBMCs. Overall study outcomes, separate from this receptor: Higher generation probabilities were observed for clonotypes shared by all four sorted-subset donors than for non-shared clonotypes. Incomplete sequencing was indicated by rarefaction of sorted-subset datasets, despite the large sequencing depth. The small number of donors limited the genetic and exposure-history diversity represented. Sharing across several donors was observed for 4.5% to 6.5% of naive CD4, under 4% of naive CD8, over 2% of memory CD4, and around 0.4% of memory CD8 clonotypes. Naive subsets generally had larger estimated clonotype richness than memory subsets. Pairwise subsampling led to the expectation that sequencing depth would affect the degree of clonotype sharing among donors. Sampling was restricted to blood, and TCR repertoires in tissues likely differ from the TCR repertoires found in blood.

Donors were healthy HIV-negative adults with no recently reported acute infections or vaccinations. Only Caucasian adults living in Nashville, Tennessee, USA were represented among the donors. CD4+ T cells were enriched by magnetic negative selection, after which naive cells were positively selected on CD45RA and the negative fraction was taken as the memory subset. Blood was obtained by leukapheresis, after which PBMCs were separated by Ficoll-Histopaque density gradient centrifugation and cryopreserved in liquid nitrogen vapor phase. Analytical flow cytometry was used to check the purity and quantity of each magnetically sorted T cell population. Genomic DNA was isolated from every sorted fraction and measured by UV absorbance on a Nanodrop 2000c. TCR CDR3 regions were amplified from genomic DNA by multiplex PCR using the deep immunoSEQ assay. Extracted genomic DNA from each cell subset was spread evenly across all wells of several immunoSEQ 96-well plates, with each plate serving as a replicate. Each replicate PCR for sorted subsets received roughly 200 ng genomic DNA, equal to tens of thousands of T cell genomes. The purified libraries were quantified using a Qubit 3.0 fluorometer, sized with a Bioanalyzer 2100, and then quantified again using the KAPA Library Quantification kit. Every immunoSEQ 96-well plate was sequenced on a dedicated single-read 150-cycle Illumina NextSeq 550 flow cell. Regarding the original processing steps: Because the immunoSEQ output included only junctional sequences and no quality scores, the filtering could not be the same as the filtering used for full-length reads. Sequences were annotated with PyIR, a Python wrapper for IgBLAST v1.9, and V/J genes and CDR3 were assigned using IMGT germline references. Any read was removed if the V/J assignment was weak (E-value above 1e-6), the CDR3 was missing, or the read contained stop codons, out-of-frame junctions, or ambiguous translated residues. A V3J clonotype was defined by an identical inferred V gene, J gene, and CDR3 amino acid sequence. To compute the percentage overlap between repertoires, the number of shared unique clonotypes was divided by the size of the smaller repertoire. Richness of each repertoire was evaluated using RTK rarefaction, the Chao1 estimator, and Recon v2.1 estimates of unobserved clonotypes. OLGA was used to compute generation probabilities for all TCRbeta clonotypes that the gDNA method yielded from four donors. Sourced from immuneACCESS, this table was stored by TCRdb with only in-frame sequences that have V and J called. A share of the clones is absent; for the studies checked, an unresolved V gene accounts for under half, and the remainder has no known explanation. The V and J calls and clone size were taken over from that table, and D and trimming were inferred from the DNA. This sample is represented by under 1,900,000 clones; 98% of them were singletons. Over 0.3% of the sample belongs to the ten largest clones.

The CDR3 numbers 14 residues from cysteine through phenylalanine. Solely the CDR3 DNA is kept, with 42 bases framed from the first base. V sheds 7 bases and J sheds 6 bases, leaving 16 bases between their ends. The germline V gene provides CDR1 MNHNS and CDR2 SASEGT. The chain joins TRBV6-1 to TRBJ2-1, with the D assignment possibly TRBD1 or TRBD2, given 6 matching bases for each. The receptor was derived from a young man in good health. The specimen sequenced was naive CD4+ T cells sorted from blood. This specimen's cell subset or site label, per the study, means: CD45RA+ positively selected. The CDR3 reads CASTQRGVRNEQFF. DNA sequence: TGTGCCAGCACCCAGAGGGGGGTTCGCAATGAGCAGTTCTTC.